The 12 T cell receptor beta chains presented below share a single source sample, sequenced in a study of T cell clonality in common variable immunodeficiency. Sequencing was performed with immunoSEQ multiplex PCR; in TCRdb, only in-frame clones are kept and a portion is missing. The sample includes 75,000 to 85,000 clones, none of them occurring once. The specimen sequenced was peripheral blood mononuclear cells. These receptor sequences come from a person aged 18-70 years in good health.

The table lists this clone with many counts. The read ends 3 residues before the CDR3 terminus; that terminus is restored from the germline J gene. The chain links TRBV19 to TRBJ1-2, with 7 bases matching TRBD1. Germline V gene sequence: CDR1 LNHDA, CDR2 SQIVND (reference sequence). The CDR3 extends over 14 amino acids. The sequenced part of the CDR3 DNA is TGTGCCAGTAGTACCCTTACAGGGGAGGAGGGC. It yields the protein CASSTLTGEEG. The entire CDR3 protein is CASSTLTGEEGYTF. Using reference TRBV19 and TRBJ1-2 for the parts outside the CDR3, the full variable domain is DGGITQSPKYLFRKEGQNVTLSCEQNLNHDAMYWYRQDPGQGLRLIYYSQIVNDFQKGDIAEGYSVSREKKESFPLTVTSAQKNPTAFYLCASSTLTGEEGYTFGSGTRLTVV.

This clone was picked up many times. The DNA read from the CDR3 is TGTGCCAGCGGCCCCCGCGGATCGGATACG. The encoded protein is CASGPRGSDT. The full CDR3 protein reads CASGPRGSDTQYF. This chain joins TRBV11-2 and TRBJ2-3; D gene unclear. The CDR3 is cut off 3 residues early in the read; its end comes from the germline J gene. The germline CDR1 and CDR2 sequences are SGHAT and FQNNGV. The CDR3 covers 13 residues. Trimming left V 8 bases short and J 6 bases short, with 15 bases between.

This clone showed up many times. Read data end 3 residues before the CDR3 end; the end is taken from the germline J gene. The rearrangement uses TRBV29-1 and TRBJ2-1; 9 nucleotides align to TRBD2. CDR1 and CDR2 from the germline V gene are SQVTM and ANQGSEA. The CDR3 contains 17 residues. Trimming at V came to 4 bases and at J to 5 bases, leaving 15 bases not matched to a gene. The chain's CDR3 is CSVVGENRGRAHNEQFF. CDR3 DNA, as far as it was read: TGCAGCGTTGTTGGGGAGAATCGCGGGAGGGCCCACAATGAG.

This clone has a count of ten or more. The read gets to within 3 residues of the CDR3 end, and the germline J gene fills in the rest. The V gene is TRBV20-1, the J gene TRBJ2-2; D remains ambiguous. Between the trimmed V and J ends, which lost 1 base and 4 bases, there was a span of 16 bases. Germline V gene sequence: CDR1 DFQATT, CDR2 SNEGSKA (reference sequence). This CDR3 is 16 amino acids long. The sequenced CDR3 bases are TGCAGTGCTAGAGTCAATCAGCGCCGTTTCACCGGGGAG. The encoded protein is CSARVNQRRFTGE. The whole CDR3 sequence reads CSARVNQRRFTGELFF.

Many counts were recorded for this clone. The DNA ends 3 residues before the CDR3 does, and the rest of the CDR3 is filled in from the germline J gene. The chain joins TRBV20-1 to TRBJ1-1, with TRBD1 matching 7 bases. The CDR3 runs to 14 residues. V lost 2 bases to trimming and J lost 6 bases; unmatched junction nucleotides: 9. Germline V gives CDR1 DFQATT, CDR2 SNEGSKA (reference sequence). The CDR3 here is CSARKPTGVAEAFF. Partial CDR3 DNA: TGCAGTGCTAGAAAACCAACAGGGGTGGCTGAA.

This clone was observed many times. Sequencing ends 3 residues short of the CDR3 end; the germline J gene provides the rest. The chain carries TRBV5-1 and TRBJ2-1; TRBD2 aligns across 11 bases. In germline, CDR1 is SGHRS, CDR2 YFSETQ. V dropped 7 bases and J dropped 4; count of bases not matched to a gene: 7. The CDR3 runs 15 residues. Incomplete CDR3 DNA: TGCGCCAGCGCCGGAGGGACTAGCGGATACAATGAG. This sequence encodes CASAGGTSGYNE. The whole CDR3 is CASAGGTSGYNEQFF.

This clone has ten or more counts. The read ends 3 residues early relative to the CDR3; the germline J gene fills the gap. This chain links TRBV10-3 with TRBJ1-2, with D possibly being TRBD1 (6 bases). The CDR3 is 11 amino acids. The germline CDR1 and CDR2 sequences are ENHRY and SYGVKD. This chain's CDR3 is CAIGGPGGYTF. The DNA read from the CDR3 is TGTGCCATCGGGGGCCCAGGGGGC.

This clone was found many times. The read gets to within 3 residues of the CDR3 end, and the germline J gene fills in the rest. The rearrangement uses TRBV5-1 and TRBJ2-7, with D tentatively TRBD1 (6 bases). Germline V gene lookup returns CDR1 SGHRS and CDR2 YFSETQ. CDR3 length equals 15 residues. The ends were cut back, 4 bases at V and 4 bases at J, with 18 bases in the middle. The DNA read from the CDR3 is TGCGCCAGCAGCAATGGGGGCCTTGTTGCGTACGAG. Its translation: CASSNGGLVAYE. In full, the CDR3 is CASSNGGLVAYEQYF.

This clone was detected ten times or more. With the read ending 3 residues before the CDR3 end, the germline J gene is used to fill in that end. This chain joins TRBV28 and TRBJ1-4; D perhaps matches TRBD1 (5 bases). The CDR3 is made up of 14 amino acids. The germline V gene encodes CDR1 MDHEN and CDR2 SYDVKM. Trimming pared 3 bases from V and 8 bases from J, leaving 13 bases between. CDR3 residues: CASSLGGAREKLFF. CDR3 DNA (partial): TGTGCCAGCAGTTTGGGTGGGGCGAGGGAAAAA.

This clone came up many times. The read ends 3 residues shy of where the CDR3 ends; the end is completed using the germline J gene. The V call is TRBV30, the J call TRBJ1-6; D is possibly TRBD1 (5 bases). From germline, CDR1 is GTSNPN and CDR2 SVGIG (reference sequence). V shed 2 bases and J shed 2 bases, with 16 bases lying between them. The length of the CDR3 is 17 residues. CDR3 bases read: TGTGCCTGGAGTCCGGAAGTGGGGGGAGCCTATAATTCACCC. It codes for CAWSPEVGGAYNSP. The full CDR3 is CAWSPEVGGAYNSPLHF. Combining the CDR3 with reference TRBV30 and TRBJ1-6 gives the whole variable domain SQTIHQWPATLVQPVGSPLSLECTVEGTSNPNLYWYRQAAGRGLQLLFYSVGIGQISSEVPQNLSASRPQDRQFILSSKKLLLSDSGFYLCAWSPEVGGAYNSPLHFGNGTRLTVT.

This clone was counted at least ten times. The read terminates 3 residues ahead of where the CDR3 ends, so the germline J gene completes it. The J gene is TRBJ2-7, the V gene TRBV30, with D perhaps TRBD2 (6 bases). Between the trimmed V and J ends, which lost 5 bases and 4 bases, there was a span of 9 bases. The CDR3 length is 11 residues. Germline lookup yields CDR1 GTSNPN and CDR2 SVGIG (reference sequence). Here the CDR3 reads CAWSGVYEQYF. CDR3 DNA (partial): TGTGCCTGGTCGGGGGTTTACGAG. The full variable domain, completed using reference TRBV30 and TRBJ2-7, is SQTIHQWPATLVQPVGSPLSLECTVEGTSNPNLYWYRQAAGRGLQLLFYSVGIGQISSEVPQNLSASRPQDRQFILSSKKLLLSDSGFYLCAWSGVYEQYFGPGTRLTVT.

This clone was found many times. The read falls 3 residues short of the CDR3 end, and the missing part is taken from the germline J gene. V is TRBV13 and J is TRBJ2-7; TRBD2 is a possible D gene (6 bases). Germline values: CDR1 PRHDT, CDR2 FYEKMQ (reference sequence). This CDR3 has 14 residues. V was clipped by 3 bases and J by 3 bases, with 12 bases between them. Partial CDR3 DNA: TGTGCCAGCAGCTTCCGGGACTCCGGCTACGAG. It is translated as CASSFRDSGYE. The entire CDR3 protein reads CASSFRDSGYEQYF.